One and the same sample provided the 12 T cell receptor beta chains below, sequenced in a study of blood T cells in healthy people across ages. Combining a sample-barcoded 5' primer with a J-beta primer mix, a second PCR ran for 7 to 11 cycles. TCRdb analysed the 5' RACE reads with MiXCR anew, one entry per CDR3 protein. The table shows 600,000 to 800,000 distinct CDR3 sequences, with over 40% occurring only once. Sequencing used blood. The origin of the receptors is an elderly woman in good health.

The rearrangement uses TRBV27 and TRBJ1-4; maybe TRBD1 (6 bases). This CDR3 comprises 16 residues. Trimming took off 3 bases at V and 3 bases at J, with 14 bases between the two ends. The germline gives CDR1 MNHEY, CDR2 SMNVEV (reference sequence). This CDR3 is CASSFRGGPPNEKLFF. DNA for the CDR3: TGTGCCAGCAGTTTTAGGGGGGGCCCCCCTAATGAAAAACTGTTTTTT.

On this clonotype itself: One end of the junction fails to match germline, which may point to a read error. The chain joins TRBV20-1 to TRBJ2-1, with 7 bases matching TRBD1. The CDR3 runs to 14 residues. Germline CDR1 and CDR2: DFQATT and SNEGSKA (reference sequence). The CDR3 loop is CSAKRQGPYNGQFF. CDR3 nucleotide sequence: TGCAGTGCTAAAAGACAGGGCCCCTACAATGGGCAGTTCTTC.

The chain is built from TRBV20-1 and TRBJ2-5, with D unresolved. The J call may be mistaken, given a closer DNA end match to TRBJ2-7. Per germline, CDR1 DFQATT and CDR2 SNEGSKA (reference sequence). This CDR3 is built from 14 residues. The CDR3 region is CSASFSTVRDEQYF. The CDR3 bases are TGCAGTGCTAGTTTCTCCACGGTCCGGGACGAGCAGTACTTC.

On this clonotype itself: This may stem from a read error, because a much larger clone lies one nucleotide away. The chain employs TRBV28 and TRBJ2-1; D might be TRBD1 (6 bases). Per germline, CDR1 MDHEN and CDR2 SYDVKM. V lost 5 bases and J lost 10, with 21 bases in between. There are 15 residues in the CDR3. The CDR3 DNA reads as TGTGCCAGCAGTCCCCCGAACAGGGTGCTGAGGGAGCAGTTCTTC. This encodes CASSPPNRVLREQFF.

This clonotype was observed at least ten times. The V gene is TRBV5-1, the J gene TRBJ1-1; D gene ambiguous. The CDR3 covers 14 residues. From germline, CDR1 is SGHRS and CDR2 YFSETQ. V lost 2 bases to trimming and J lost 1 base, with 9 bases between them. The CDR3 DNA is TGCGCCAGCAGCTTCGGACCGCAGAACACTGAAGCTTTCTTT. Translated: CASSFGPQNTEAFF.

The table lists this clonotype with many counts. The chain carries TRBV5-1 and TRBJ2-1; unclear D gene. In germline, CDR1 is SGHRS, CDR2 YFSETQ. The CDR3 loop spans 14 amino acids. Trimming shortened V by 4 bases and J by 3 bases, and 11 bases separated the two germline ends. The chain's CDR3 is CASSRGNNYNEQFF. Here the CDR3 DNA reads TGCGCCAGCAGCCGCGGAAACAACTACAATGAGCAGTTCTTC.

The genes are TRBV6-6 and TRBJ2-7, with TRBD1 identical over 7 bases. The CDR3 length is 14 residues. The germline V gene has CDR1 MNHNY and CDR2 SVGAGI (reference sequence). Trimming at V came to 6 bases and at J to 4 bases, leaving 9 bases not matched to a gene. CDR3 protein: CASRTGQTSYEQYF. CDR3 coding DNA: TGTGCCAGCAGGACGGGACAGACCTCTTACGAGCAGTACTTC.

For this clonotype: A read error may explain this, as a much larger clone is one base away. Written as DNA, the CDR3 is TGTGCCAGCAGCCGATTTGGGGGACAGTTCCTATACAATGAGCAGTACTTC. Its protein product is CASSRFGGQFLYNEQYF. V gene TRBV7-2 combines with J gene TRBJ2-5, with TRBD1 matching over 7 bases. Germline-derived CDR1 and CDR2 are SGHTA and FQGNSA. CDR3 length: 17 residues. The V and J ends lost 5 bases and 11 bases, in that order; junction bases with no gene match: 23.

This clonotype has a count of ten or more. The chain combines TRBV20-1 with TRBJ2-7, with D maybe TRBD1 (6 bases). CDR3 size: 15 residues. The V gene's germline CDR1 is DFQATT and CDR2 SNEGSKA (reference sequence). V gave up 0 bases and J gave up 2 bases, with 14 bases separating them. CDR3 coding DNA: TGCAGTGCTAGAGATTTGGGGGCGCGCACCTACGAGCAGTACTTC. Translated: CSARDLGARTYEQYF.

The gene calls are TRBV6-1 and TRBJ2-3; no reliable D call. Trimming removed 3 bases at V and 5 bases at J, with 9 bases between. This CDR3 comprises 13 residues. The V gene's germline CDR1 is MNHNS and CDR2 SASEGT. The CDR3, as DNA: TGTGCCAGCAGTGATAGTTTCCTAGATACGCAGTATTTT. This codes for CASSDSFLDTQYF.

This clonotype was counted ten times or more. The chain links TRBV20-1 to TRBJ1-4; D is unresolved. CDR1 and CDR2 (germline): DFQATT, SNEGSKA (reference sequence). The V end lost 7 bases, the J end lost 8 bases, and 17 bases lay between the germline ends. CDR3 length: 13 residues. This chain's CDR3 is CSVGLGLGEKLFF. The CDR3 nucleotides read TGCAGTGTAGGGCTAGGGCTCGGGGAAAAACTGTTTTTT.

This clonotype was recorded a few times. This could be a read error, since a much larger clone is one nucleotide away. DNA for the CDR3: TGTTCCACCAGTGATCTCATGGCCACCCGAACGGAGACCCAGTACTTC. This gives the protein CSTSDLMATRTETQYF. This chain joins TRBV24-1 and TRBJ2-5; D remains ambiguous. Germline CDR1 KGHDR, CDR2 SFDVKD. The CDR3 covers 16 residues.